Shown below are 16 T cell receptor beta chains from a single sample sequenced in a study of blood T cells in healthy people across ages (dated by TCRdb to 2015 to 2017). Receptor amplification or capture employed 5' RACE. The instrument given in TCRdb is Illumina HiSeq 2500. The second PCR ran for roughly 7 to 11 cycles and used a J-beta primer mix along with a sample-barcoded 5' primer. The public reads were quality trimmed at Q25 with fastp and then assembled into clones with MiXCR by TCRdb, keeping productive beta chains. When rows share a CDR3 protein, they turn into one entry using the most common DNA and genes. The sample table records about a million distinct CDR3 sequences; more than 30% of these occur just once. Around 13% of the sample goes to the ten largest clones. Sequencing input: blood. These receptors were taken from a man between 18 and 29 years old in good health.

The chain has TRBV29-1 and TRBJ1-1; D gene unclear. Looked up from germline, CDR1 is SQVTM and CDR2 is ANQGSEA. The CDR3 runs 12 residues. Trimming cost V 5 bases and J 1 base, with 8 bases left between them. The CDR3 nucleotides read TGCAGCGTTACCAGACCGAACACTGAAGCTTTCTTT. It codes for CSVTRPNTEAFF.

As regards this clonotype: A single base separates this from a much larger clone, so it may be a read error. This chain connects TRBV4-3 to TRBJ2-1; 7 bases align to TRBD2. Germline V lookup: CDR1 LGHNA, CDR2 YSLEER. The CDR3 runs to 15 residues. CDR3 sequence reads: CASSQGRGTYDEQFF. For the CDR3, the DNA is TGCGCCAGCAGCCAAGGGCGGGGGACCTACGATGAGCAGTTCTTC.

This chain connects TRBV6-6 to TRBJ2-2, with D possibly matching TRBD2 (5 bases). This CDR3 contains 15 residues. Germline values: CDR1 MNHNY, CDR2 SVGAGI (reference sequence). V lost 8 bases, J lost 0 bases, and 13 bases lay in between. CDR3 residues: CASPDWEPNTGELFF. In DNA, the CDR3 is TGTGCCAGCCCCGATTGGGAGCCGAACACCGGGGAGCTGTTTTTT.

J is TRBJ1-2 and V is TRBV12-3 or TRBV12-4; 10 positions match TRBD1. V was pared by 5 bases and J by 6 bases, with 3 bases of the junction left unmatched. This CDR3 is 13 amino acids long. CDR3 nucleotide sequence: TGTGCCAGCAGTGCGGGACAGGGGAATGGCTACACCTTC. It specifies CASSAGQGNGYTF.

The V gene is TRBV12-3 or TRBV12-4, the J gene TRBJ2-5; 7 nucleotides match TRBD1. The CDR3 extends over 13 amino acids. J gave up 4 bases and V 6 bases, and 5 bases lay outside the gene matches. CDR3: CASSETGLETQYF. The CDR3 DNA sequence: TGTGCCAGCAGCGAGACAGGGCTAGAGACCCAGTACTTC.

The chain is built from TRBV7-2 and TRBJ1-3; weak D call: TRBD1 (5 bases). The CDR3 runs to 16 residues. Looked up from germline, CDR1 is SGHTA and CDR2 is FQGNSA. Trimming took 8 bases from V and 2 from J, leaving 19 bases between them. The CDR3 is CASGPPAGNPGNTIYF. The CDR3 region has the DNA TGTGCCAGCGGACCCCCCGCAGGGAATCCTGGAAACACCATATATTTT.

The chain is built from TRBV6-6 and TRBJ2-2, with 8 bases matching TRBD1. The CDR3 length is 17 residues. V dropped 7 bases and J dropped 3; count of bases not matched to a gene: 13. Germline lookup yields CDR1 MNHNY and CDR2 SVGAGI (reference sequence). The CDR3 DNA reads as TGTGCCAGCAACCAAGGGTTGGACAGGGAGTACACCGGGGAGCTGTTTTTT. Translating gives CASNQGLDREYTGELFF.

The chain joins TRBV27 to TRBJ1-6; TRBD1 matches at 10 bases. Germline lookup yields CDR1 MNHEY and CDR2 SMNVEV (reference sequence). The CDR3 extends over 15 amino acids. The V and J ends lost 6 bases and 5 bases, in that order; junction bases with no gene match: 4. CDR3 residues: CASRRQGAHNSPLHF. In nucleotides, the CDR3 is TGTGCCAGCAGAAGACAGGGGGCCCATAATTCACCCCTCCACTTT.

This chain connects TRBV25-1 to TRBJ2-3, with 10 bases matching TRBD2. CDR1 is MGHDK and CDR2 is SYGVNS in the germline V gene. Losses at the gene ends were 1 base for V and 2 bases for J; bases not matched to a gene: 6. The CDR3 sequence is 17 residues long. The CDR3 reads CASSELDSGGNTDTQYF. The CDR3 bases are TGTGCCAGCAGTGAATTGGATAGCGGGGGGAACACAGATACGCAGTATTTT.

The chain uses TRBV6-2 or TRBV6-3 and TRBJ1-1; no clear D gene. Trimming removed 2 bases at V and 0 bases at J, with 13 bases between. Germline-derived CDR1 and CDR2 are MNHEY and SVGEGT. This CDR3 has 16 amino acids. In DNA form, the CDR3 reads TGTGCCAGCAGTTACGGGCAGACCAAGATGAACACTGAAGCTTTCTTT. This gives the protein CASSYGQTKMNTEAFF.

This chain links TRBV7-9 with TRBJ2-2; D is uncertain. CDR1 and CDR2 (germline): SEHNR, FQNEAQ (reference sequence). Trimming pared 11 bases from V and 5 bases from J, leaving 6 bases between. The CDR3 length is 10 residues. In nucleotides, the CDR3 is TGTGCCTGTGGTACCGGGGAGCTGTTTTTT. Translated, it gives CACGTGELFF.

This clonotype was seen a few times. The chain is built from TRBV7-2 and TRBJ1-1; D not certain. Germline V gives CDR1 SGHTA, CDR2 FQGNSA. CDR3 length: 15 amino acids. Trimming left V 4 bases short and J 4 bases short, with 16 bases between. The CDR3 coding sequence is TGTGCCAGCAGCTACGTTTGGGGATCGGGCACTGAAGCTTTCTTT. This translates into CASSYVWGSGTEAFF.

Only a few counts were recorded for this clonotype. The chain is built from TRBV6-1 and TRBJ1-2; D perhaps matches TRBD1 (5 bases). The CDR3 runs 14 residues. Trimming shortened V by 7 bases and J by 1 base, and 13 bases separated the two germline ends. CDR1 MNHNS and CDR2 SASEGT come from the germline V gene. The CDR3: CASTRGGDNYGYTF. The CDR3 nucleotides read TGTGCCAGCACCCGGGGCGGAGATAACTATGGCTACACCTTC.

The chain couples TRBV6-2 or TRBV6-3 to TRBJ1-6, with D maybe TRBD1 (6 bases). The CDR3 length is 14 residues. CDR1 is MNHEY and CDR2 is SVGEGT in the germline V gene. V was trimmed by 6 bases and J by 10 bases, leaving 16 bases between them. The CDR3 region has the DNA TGTGCCAGCAGAGATGACAGGTGGGAATCACCCCTCCACTTT. Its translation: CASRDDRWESPLHF.

This rearrangement joins TRBV5-1 to TRBJ1-2; no clear D. The CDR3 consists of 15 residues. In germline, CDR1 is SGHRS, CDR2 YFSETQ. The ends were cut back, 5 bases at V and 5 bases at J, with 19 bases in the middle. Here the CDR3 reads CASSETGLGIYGYTF. CDR3 nucleotides: TGCGCCAGCAGTGAGACCGGCCTAGGGATTTATGGCTACACCTTC.

This clonotype was seen more than once but under ten times. The rearrangement joins TRBV14 to TRBJ1-4, with D possibly being TRBD1 (5 bases). The germline V gene encodes CDR1 SGHDN and CDR2 FVKESK. Trimming took off 0 bases at V and 3 bases at J, with 8 bases between the two ends. The CDR3 length is 15 residues. CDR3 sequence (DNA): TGTGCCAGCAGCCAAGAACAGGCCCCTAATGAAAAACTGTTTTTT. As protein: CASSQEQAPNEKLFF.